These T cell receptor beta chains were read from a single sample in a study of blood T cells in healthy people across ages. TCRdb processed the 5' RACE reads anew with MiXCR; each CDR3 protein has one entry. The sample lists 1.5 million to 2 million distinct CDR3 sequences; about 50% were seen once. Material for sequencing was blood. The receptor set was obtained from a middle-aged woman in good health. Each CDR3 is given with its conserved first and last residue. The D gene is left open where the match is weak. Expanded clones are given a class, and other clones once, few, many or no size at all.

D	V	size	J	DNA	CDR3
-	TRBV6-2/TRBV6-3	-	TRBJ2-3	TGTGCCAGCAGCAACGCCGTACCTACAGATACGCAGTATTTT	CASSNAVPTDTQYF
TRBD1	TRBV12-3/TRBV12-4	few	TRBJ1-2	TGTGCCAGCAGTTTAGCGGGAGGGACAGGGTTTGGCTACACCTTC	CASSLAGGTGFGYTF
-	TRBV5-5	few	TRBJ2-3	TGTGCCAGCAGCTTGCGAAGTCAGTCAGATACGCAGTATTTT	CASSLRSQSDTQYF
TRBD2	TRBV27	-	TRBJ2-1	TGTGCCAGCAGTTTATATGCGGGGGGGCCGAGCTCCTACAATGAGCAGTTCTTC	CASSLYAGGPSSYNEQFF
-	TRBV11-2	-	TRBJ2-7	TGTGCCAGCAGCTTAGCGCGGGGGCGCTACGAGCAGTACTTC	CASSLARGRYEQYF
TRBD1	TRBV27	few	TRBJ1-2	TGTGCCAGCAAGACAGGGGGTGGGAAGAACTATGGCTACACCTTC	CASKTGGGKNYGYTF
-	TRBV25-1	few	TRBJ1-2	TGTGCCAGCAGTGAATTGCCTTATGGCTACACCTTC	CASSELPYGYTF
TRBD2	TRBV4-1	-	TRBJ2-5	TGCGCCAGCAGCCAAGATTTGGGGGGGACGGGGAATGAGCAGTACTTC	CASSQDLGGTGNEQYF
-	TRBV2	once	TRBJ2-3	TGTGCCAGCAGTGAACGTGGGGGGCGTAGCACAGATACGCAGTATTTT	CASSERGGRSTDTQYF
-	TRBV9	-	TRBJ2-6	TGTGCCAGCAGCGGTCTAGGAACTGGGGCCAACGTCCTGACTTTC	CASSGLGTGANVLTF
-	TRBV9	few	TRBJ1-6	TGTGCCAGCAGCGCGTGGGCAGATAATTCACCCCTCCACTTT	CASSAWADNSPLHF
TRBD1	TRBV4-1	few	TRBJ1-2	TGCGCCAGCAGCCAAGAGGGGGACAGGAGTGACTATGGCTACACCTTC	CASSQEGDRSDYGYTF
TRBD1	TRBV12-3/TRBV12-4	-	TRBJ1-1	TGTGCCAGCAGGTCGACAGGGATCAACACTGAAGCTTTCTTT	CASRSTGINTEAFF
-	TRBV28	-	TRBJ1-5	TGTGCCAGCAGTTGGGGATTAGGACAGCCCCAGCATTTT	CASSWGLGQPQHF
-	TRBV9	few	TRBJ2-7	TGTGCCAGCAGCCCAGTGGGGAACTCCTACGAGCAGTACTTC	CASSPVGNSYEQYF
TRBD1	TRBV5-1	-	TRBJ1-4	TGCGCCAGCAGTTCGGGACAGGATGAAAAACTGTTTTTT	CASSSGQDEKLFF
TRBD1	TRBV6-2/TRBV6-3	-	TRBJ1-5	TGTGCCACTAGGACAGGCGACCATAGCAATCAGCCCCAGCATTTT	CATRTGDHSNQPQHF
-	TRBV6-1	-	TRBJ1-2	TGTGCCAGCAGTGAAGTGGGGGATGGCTACACCTTC	CASSEVGDGYTF
-	TRBV10-3	few	TRBJ2-5	TGTGCCATCAGTTGGGGACAAAGGGAGACCCAGTACTTC	CAISWGQRETQYF
-	TRBV5-1	few	TRBJ2-7	TGCGCCAGCAGCTTAGTGGCGGCCAAGAGCTACGAGCAGTACTTC	CASSLVAAKSYEQYF
-	TRBV7-9	-	TRBJ2-6	TGTGCCAGCAGCCAAGGGTCTCGGTCGGGGTCGGCGACTTTC	CASSQGSRSGSATF
-	TRBV9	few	TRBJ2-5	TGTGCCAGCAGCGGGAGGGGACAGTACCAAGAGACCCAGTACTTC	CASSGRGQYQETQYF
-	TRBV2	-	TRBJ2-5	TGTGCCAGCGGCGGGTCAGAACAAGAGACCCAGTACTTC	CASGGSEQETQYF
TRBD2	TRBV24-1	few	TRBJ2-1	TGTGCCACCAGTGATTTGCCCGGGGGTTGGGGGGGTGAGCAGTTCTTC	CATSDLPGGWGGEQFF
-	TRBV6-2/TRBV6-3	-	TRBJ2-3	TGTGCCAGCAGTCAAGGACTTGGGTTGGGTACGCAGTATTTT	CASSQGLGLGTQYF
-	TRBV11-1	few	TRBJ2-5	TGTGCCAGCAGCGAAAGAATCCAAGAGACCCAGTACTTC	CASSERIQETQYF
TRBD1	TRBV7-2	-	TRBJ2-2	TGTGCCAGCTCATTTCCTAGGACAGGGAGCACCGGGGAGCTGTTTTTT	CASSFPRTGSTGELFF
-	TRBV12-3/TRBV12-4	-	TRBJ2-4	TGTGCCAGCAGTTGGGCCCTTCTAGCCAAAAACATTCAGTACTTC	CASSWALLAKNIQYF
TRBD2	TRBV4-1	-	TRBJ2-1	TGCGCCAGCAGCCGTCTAAGCGGGGGGGCTGGGTCCTACGAGCAGTTCTTC	CASSRLSGGAGSYEQFF
TRBD2	TRBV7-9	-	TRBJ2-5	TGTGCCAGCAGGGGGGGGACTAGCGGTGTAGAGACCCAGTACTTC	CASRGGTSGVETQYF
-	TRBV29-1	-	TRBJ2-5	TGCAGCGTTGAAGTAGGTGGGATCAATGAGCAGTACTTC	CSVEVGGINEQYF
TRBD1	TRBV4-2	-	TRBJ1-2	TGTGCCAGCAGCCAAGAAGGGAGGGACAGGGGCAATGGCTACACCTTC	CASSQEGRDRGNGYTF
TRBD1	TRBV28	-	TRBJ2-5	TGTGCCAGCAGTTCCTCCGGGACAGCTGTGAAAGAGACCCAGTACTTC	CASSSSGTAVKETQYF
TRBD1	TRBV4-1	few	TRBJ1-2	TGCGCCAGCAGCCGCGATACGCCGACAGGGGGCGCTGGAGGCTACACCTTC	CASSRDTPTGGAGGYTF